The 22 T cell receptor beta chains reported below all come from one sample, sequenced in a study of shared clonotypes between healthy human individuals. CD45RO-negative, CCR7-selected cells formed the naive CD8 fraction, which excluded terminally differentiated effector memory CD45RA+ cells. The repertoire was sequenced with immunoSEQ multiplex PCR; TCRdb's copy has only in-frame clones and lacks some. The sample carries fewer than 1 million clones, about 97% recorded once. Sample: naive CD8+ T cells sorted from blood. These receptors originate from a man aged 25 to 40 in good health.

This chain connects TRBV28 to TRBJ2-7, with D perhaps TRBD1 or TRBD2 (5 bases each). This CDR3 has 15 amino acids. The V and J ends lost 5 bases and 3 bases respectively, with 17 bases between them. The germline V gene has CDR1 MDHEN and CDR2 SYDVKM. The CDR3: CASSAPGTDYYEQYF. For the CDR3, the DNA is TGTGCCAGCAGTGCACCCGGGACGGATTACTACGAGCAGTACTTC.

The chain carries TRBV5-1 and TRBJ2-1; TRBD1 matches at 12 bases. Trimming cost V 1 base and J 3 bases; bases outside gene matches: 11. The CDR3 loop spans 19 amino acids. Germline-derived CDR1 and CDR2 are SGHRS and YFSETQ. The CDR3 reads CASSLLGGQGAGIYNEQFF. The CDR3, as DNA: TGCGCCAGCAGCTTGCTTGGGGGACAGGGGGCGGGCATCTACAATGAGCAGTTCTTC.

This chain links TRBV29-1 with TRBJ1-1; 7 positions agree with TRBD1. CDR3 length: 14 residues. V shed 7 bases and J 1 base; nucleotides not matched to a gene: 9. In germline, CDR1 is SQVTM, CDR2 ANQGSEA. In DNA, the CDR3 is TGCAGCGCTGACAGGGACAGCAAGAACACTGAAGCTTTCTTT. Encoded protein: CSADRDSKNTEAFF. Looking up the rest from reference TRBV29-1 and TRBJ1-1 gives the full variable domain: SAVISQKPSRDICQRGTSLTIQCQVDSQVTMMFWYRQQPGQSLTLIATANQGSEATYESGFVIDKFPISRPNLTFSTLTVSNMSPEDSSIYLCSADRDSKNTEAFFGQGTRLTVV.

The chain recombines TRBV14 with TRBJ2-1; TRBD1 agrees at 8 bases. In germline, CDR1 is SGHDN, CDR2 FVKESK. V trimming: 0 bases; J trimming: 4 bases; junction bases outside the gene matches: 5. The CDR3 covers 16 residues. The CDR3 is CASSQDETGDYNEQFF. The CDR3 bases are TGTGCCAGCAGCCAAGATGAGACAGGGGATTACAATGAGCAGTTCTTC.

The chain has TRBV27 and TRBJ2-1; no clear D. V was cut by 6 bases and J by 3 bases, with 15 bases left in between. This CDR3 spans 15 amino acids. Germline V CDR1 and CDR2: MNHEY, SMNVEV (reference sequence). CDR3 bases: TGTGCCAGCAGCACCGTAGATGGCTACTACAATGAGCAGTTCTTC. It is translated as CASSTVDGYYNEQFF.

About this clone itself: Other nucleotide sequences in the sample specify the same CDR3. The chain combines TRBV27 with TRBJ2-7; tentatively, D is TRBD1 (5 bases). V lost 3 bases and J 1 base, leaving 7 bases between the germline ends. Germline CDR1 reads MNHEY; CDR2 reads SMNVEV (reference sequence). The CDR3 length is 13 residues. This CDR3 is CASSLTVSYEQYF. The CDR3 coding sequence is TGTGCCAGCAGTTTGACAGTGTCCTACGAGCAGTACTTC.

This chain joins TRBV28 and TRBJ2-7; TRBD2 agrees at 15 bases. The CDR3 has 18 residues. Germline V lookup: CDR1 MDHEN, CDR2 SYDVKM. V lost 1 base, J lost 3 bases, and 7 bases stayed unmatched. Here the CDR3 reads CASSLSGTSGRWGYEQYF. The CDR3 coding sequence is TGTGCCAGCAGTTTATCCGGGACTAGCGGGAGGTGGGGCTACGAGCAGTACTTC. Drawing the rest from reference TRBV28 and TRBJ2-7, the complete variable domain is DVKVTQSSRYLVKRTGEKVFLECVQDMDHENMFWYRQDPGLGLRLIYFSYDVKMKEKGDIPEGYSVSREKKERFSLILESASTNQTSMYLCASSLSGTSGRWGYEQYFGPGTRLTVT.

The rearrangement links TRBV5-6 to TRBJ2-4, with 10 bases fitting TRBD1. The CDR3 sequence is 13 residues long. V trimming: 7 bases; J trimming: 12 bases; junction bases outside the gene matches: 10. Germline-derived CDR1 and CDR2 are SGHDT and YYEEEE. CDR3 sequence: CASGRDRGVDQYF. DNA for the CDR3: TGTGCCAGCGGAAGGGACAGGGGAGTTGATCAGTACTTC.

The chain has TRBV4-1 and TRBJ1-2; TRBD1 aligns across 7 bases. Germline lookup yields CDR1 MGHRA and CDR2 YSYEKL. The CDR3 extends over 14 amino acids. V was pared by 1 base and J by 8 bases, with 7 bases of the junction left unmatched. In DNA form, the CDR3 reads TGCGCCAGCAGCCAAGCTGGGACAGCTGACGGCTACACCTTC. Protein sequence: CASSQAGTADGYTF.

Written as DNA, the CDR3 is TGTGCCAGCAGCGGATACAGCGGGAGGGGGTACAATGAGCAGTTCTTC. Its translation is CASSGYSGRGYNEQFF. The V call is TRBV7-8, the J call TRBJ2-1; 10 bases align to TRBD2. From germline, CDR1 is SGHVS and CDR2 FQNEAQ. This CDR3 region has 16 residues. V shed 5 bases, J shed 4 bases, and the junction held 8 bases outside the gene matches.

The chain recombines TRBV27 with TRBJ2-7; no firm D call. The CDR3 is 12 amino acids. The V gene's germline CDR1 is MNHEY and CDR2 SMNVEV (reference sequence). V was shortened by 6 bases and J by 4 bases, with 10 bases between the two germline ends. In DNA, the CDR3 is TGTGCCAGCAGCCGGACCCTTTACGAGCAGTACTTC. It yields the protein CASSRTLYEQYF.

The chain joins TRBV6-5 to TRBJ1-2; D is unresolved. CDR1 is MNHEY and CDR2 is SVGAGI in the germline V gene. The V gene lost 0 bases and the J gene lost 4 bases, with 9 bases spanning the gap. The CDR3 loop spans 14 amino acids. As DNA, the CDR3 is TGTGCCAGCAGTTACTCGCTGGGAACCTATGGCTACACCTTC. It yields the protein CASSYSLGTYGYTF.

A note on this clone: The junction shows a germline mismatch at one end, possibly a read error. The chain couples TRBV7-9 to TRBJ1-2, with D unclear. The germline V gene has CDR1 SEHNR and CDR2 FQNEAQ (reference sequence). The CDR3 has 12 residues. CDR3 nucleotide sequence: TGTGCCAGCAGCTTATGGCAGCAGTCTCAAGCCTTC. It is translated as CASSLWQQSQAF.

The chain has TRBV5-1 and TRBJ2-7; 11 nucleotides line up with TRBD2. The V gene end was trimmed by 5 bases and the J gene end by 3 bases; junction bases not matched to a gene: 19. The CDR3 covers 19 residues. Germline CDR1 and CDR2: SGHRS and YFSETQ. The CDR3 loop is CASRSPGTSGPEGVYEQYF. In nucleotides, the CDR3 is TGCGCCAGCAGAAGCCCCGGGACTAGCGGCCCCGAAGGGGTCTACGAGCAGTACTTC.

The chain has TRBV29-1 and TRBJ2-2; D is unclear. V shed 8 bases and J shed 1 base, with 20 bases lying between them. In germline, CDR1 is SQVTM, CDR2 ANQGSEA. CDR3 length: 16 amino acids. Here the CDR3 reads CSSSPTPSQNTGELFF. For the CDR3, the DNA is TGCAGCTCATCCCCCACCCCTTCACAGAACACCGGGGAGCTGTTTTTT.

The rearrangement links TRBV7-9 to TRBJ1-5; 7 positions agree with TRBD1. From germline, CDR1 is SEHNR and CDR2 FQNEAQ (reference sequence). J lost 3 bases, V lost 7 bases, and 12 bases had no gene match. The CDR3 length is 16 residues. CDR3 nucleotides: TGTGCCAGCACCCAGGGGGATCGATCCCTCAATCAGCCCCAGCATTTT. Translation gives CASTQGDRSLNQPQHF.

V is TRBV4-1 and J is TRBJ1-1; the D gene is possibly TRBD1 (6 bases). The V gene lost 2 bases and the J gene lost 0 bases, with 13 bases spanning the gap. The germline V gene has CDR1 MGHRA and CDR2 YSYEKL. This CDR3 comprises 16 residues. The chain's CDR3 is CASSQNPQGLNTEAFF. The CDR3 nucleotides are TGCGCCAGCAGCCAAAACCCACAGGGACTGAACACTGAAGCTTTCTTT.

The chain is built from TRBV7-3 and TRBJ1-4; D unresolved. The V gene lost 2 bases and the J gene lost 10 bases, with 11 bases spanning the gap. Germline V CDR1 and CDR2: SGHTA, FQGTGA. The CDR3 totals 13 residues. The CDR3 region has the DNA TGTGCCAGCAGCTTACAATACGGGTCAAAACTGTTTTTT. Translated: CASSLQYGSKLFF.

The chain carries TRBV2 and TRBJ1-4; the D gene is possibly TRBD1 (6 bases). The CDR3 is 11 residues long. Germline V gene lookup returns CDR1 SNHLY and CDR2 FYNNEI. Trimming removed 6 bases at V and 12 bases at J, with 11 bases between. CDR3 loop: CASRWTVELFF. The DNA for the CDR3 is TGTGCCAGCAGGTGGACAGTCGAACTGTTTTTT.

This sequence joins TRBV9 and TRBJ1-2; possible D gene TRBD1, 5 bases. V lost 4 bases and J 3 bases, leaving 16 bases between the germline ends. This CDR3 has 15 amino acids. Germline-derived CDR1 and CDR2 are SGDLS and YYNGEE. The CDR3 coding sequence is TGTGCCAGCAGCCCCCTACCAGACAGCGACTATGGCTACACCTTC. This gives the protein CASSPLPDSDYGYTF.

The V and J genes are TRBV7-9 and TRBJ2-2, with unresolved D. The germline V gene encodes CDR1 SEHNR and CDR2 FQNEAQ (reference sequence). This CDR3 is 14 amino acids long. Trimming stripped 8 bases from V and 4 bases from J, with 14 bases between. The CDR3 coding sequence is TGTGCCAGCGAGGATAGAGAGCGCACCGGGGAGCTGTTTTTT. Its translation: CASEDRERTGELFF.

V gene TRBV28 combines with J gene TRBJ2-7; 8 bases map to TRBD1. The germline gives CDR1 MDHEN, CDR2 SYDVKM. The CDR3 runs 15 residues. Trimming cost V 5 bases and J 3 bases; bases outside gene matches: 9. Written as DNA, the CDR3 is TGTGCCAGCAGTCCCACCGGGACAGGTGACTACGAGCAGTACTTC. Encoded protein: CASSPTGTGDYEQYF.